The 32 T cell receptor beta chains presented below share a single source sample, sequenced in a study of cytomegalovirus exposure and HLA in healthy donors. PCR primers comprised 60 Vbeta and 13 Jbeta primers. The assay was immunoSEQ multiplex PCR, and TCRdb's table has in-frame clones only and misses some. This repertoire includes approximately 130,000 clones. The material sequenced was PBMCs. Receptors were obtained from a woman between 55 and 75 years old in good health and CMV-seronegative.

V gene TRBV11-2 combines with J gene TRBJ2-5; 8 nucleotides line up with TRBD1. Germline-derived CDR1 and CDR2 are SGHAT and FQNNGV. With 5 bases clipped from V and 5 bases from J, the junction kept 4 bases outside the gene matches. This CDR3 has 13 amino acids. The DNA for the CDR3 is TGTGCCAGCAGCCAGGGGGCGAAGGAGACCCAGTACTTC. It encodes CASSQGAKETQYF.

This rearrangement joins TRBV6-6 to TRBJ2-4, with TRBD2 matching over 9 bases. Germline V gene data show CDR1 as MNHNY and CDR2 as SVGAGI (reference sequence). The CDR3 has 14 residues. V gave up 10 bases and J gave up 6 bases; unmatched junction bases: 10. CDR3 bases: TGTGCCACCAGAAATCTAGCGGGGATAAACATTCAGTACTTC. It translates to CATRNLAGINIQYF.

In the case of this clone: The same CDR3 also results from other DNA sequences found in this sample. The rearrangement joins TRBV7-9 to TRBJ1-1, with D hard to call. Looked up from germline, CDR1 is SEHNR and CDR2 is FQNEAQ (reference sequence). Trimming pared 3 bases from V and 5 bases from J, leaving 7 bases between. This CDR3 is built from 12 residues. The CDR3 DNA sequence: TGTGCCAGCAGCTTGGCGGGGACTGAAGCTTTCTTT. It codes for CASSLAGTEAFF.

The gene calls are TRBV9 and TRBJ2-3, with D unresolved. The CDR3 has 14 residues. V gave up 0 bases and J gave up 2 bases, with 7 bases separating them. Looked up from germline, CDR1 is SGDLS and CDR2 is YYNGEE. The CDR3 is CASSVGGVTDTQYF. The CDR3 DNA is TGTGCCAGCAGCGTAGGCGGAGTCACAGATACGCAGTATTTT.

This chain links TRBV2 with TRBJ2-7; perhaps TRBD1 as D (5 bases). CDR3 length: 13 residues. Deletions cut 4 bases from V and 6 bases from J, with 13 bases between. Per the germline V gene, CDR1 is SNHLY and CDR2 is FYNNEI. The CDR3 nucleotides are TGTGCCAGCAGTGGGGGCACAGGCGGCGAGCAGTACTTC. Translation gives CASSGGTGGEQYF.

The chain uses TRBV7-9 and TRBJ2-6; a possible D gene is TRBD1 (6 bases). The V and J ends lost 6 bases and 9 bases respectively, with 12 bases between them. The CDR3 length is 13 residues. Germline V gives CDR1 SEHNR, CDR2 FQNEAQ (reference sequence). This CDR3 reads CASSLQGVNVLTF. The CDR3 DNA sequence: TGTGCCAGCAGTCTACAGGGAGTCAACGTCCTGACTTTC.

V is TRBV10-3 and J is TRBJ2-1; 8 nucleotides line up with TRBD2. Trimming took 10 bases from V and 3 from J; bases not matched to a gene: 2. Per germline, CDR1 ENHRY and CDR2 SYGVKD. CDR3 size: 12 residues. The CDR3 loop reads CATSGSYNEQFF. CDR3 DNA sequence: TGTGCCACGAGCGGGAGCTACAATGAGCAGTTCTTC.

The chain is built from TRBV30 and TRBJ1-5, with 7 bases lining up with TRBD1. The trim removed 0 bases at V and 5 bases at J, leaving 4 bases unmatched. Germline CDR1 is GTSNPN and CDR2 is SVGIG (reference sequence). The CDR3 contains 14 residues. The CDR3 DNA is TGTGCCTGGAGTGTACAGGGGTGGTATCAGCCCCAGCATTTT. Protein: CAWSVQGWYQPQHF.

The V gene is TRBV19, the J gene TRBJ1-3, with a possible D match to TRBD1 (5 bases). The CDR3 runs to 15 residues. Per germline, CDR1 LNHDA and CDR2 SQIVND (reference sequence). Trimming cost V 4 bases and J 4 bases, with 14 bases left between them. CDR3 nucleotide sequence: TGTGCCAGTAGTAGAGGTCGACAGCGCGGAAACACCATATATTTT. Translating gives CASSRGRQRGNTIYF. Complete variable domain (other parts from reference TRBV19 and TRBJ1-3): DGGITQSPKYLFRKEGQNVTLSCEQNLNHDAMYWYRQDPGQGLRLIYYSQIVNDFQKGDIAEGYSVSREKKESFPLTVTSAQKNPTAFYLCASSRGRQRGNTIYFGEGSWLTVV.

The chain is built from TRBV15 and TRBJ2-6; D is possibly TRBD2 (6 bases). Looked up from germline, CDR1 is LNHNV and CDR2 is YYDKDF (reference sequence). The CDR3 totals 18 residues. V was shortened by 1 base and J by 4 bases, with 17 bases between the two germline ends. The CDR3 coding sequence is TGTGCCACCAGCAGAGTAGTCGGGGGACCGGGAGGGGCCAACGTCCTGACTTTC. It is translated as CATSRVVGGPGGANVLTF.

Regarding this clone: Relative to the germline gene, one junction end is altered; a read error may explain this. CDR3 bases: TGTGCCAGCAGCGAGAACAGGGTTGTGGACTTC. Amino acid sequence: CASSENRVVDF. The genes are TRBV2 and TRBJ2-7; D is perhaps TRBD1 (6 bases). Germline V lookup: CDR1 SNHLY, CDR2 FYNNEI. The CDR3 consists of 11 residues.

J is TRBJ2-7 and V is TRBV4-2, with TRBD2 matching over 13 bases. Trimming took 1 base from V and 0 from J; bases not matched to a gene: 9. Germline lookup yields CDR1 LGHNA and CDR2 YNFKEQ. The CDR3 totals 19 residues. DNA for the CDR3: TGTGCCAGCAGCCAAGGTGGGGGACTAGCGGGGTATAACTCCTACGAGCAGTACTTC. Protein: CASSQGGGLAGYNSYEQYF.

This chain connects TRBV25-1 to TRBJ1-4, with a tentative D call TRBD1 (6 bases). V was pared by 3 bases and J by 7 bases, with 15 bases between. The CDR3 is made up of 15 amino acids. The V gene's germline CDR1 is MGHDK and CDR2 SYGVNS. CDR3 bases: TGTGCCAGCAGTGACCCAAGGAGGGGGGGTGAAAAACTGTTTTTT. Residues: CASSDPRRGGEKLFF.

This chain joins TRBV4-1 and TRBJ2-7; possibly TRBD1 for D (7 bases). The ends were cut back, 1 base at V and 5 bases at J, with 21 bases in the middle. The CDR3 is 17 amino acids. Germline CDR1 and CDR2: MGHRA and YSYEKL. The CDR3 is CASSQVSSTRGVHEQYF. CDR3 nucleotide sequence: TGCGCCAGCAGCCAAGTGTCTAGTACCAGGGGGGTCCACGAGCAGTACTTC.

V is TRBV27 and J is TRBJ1-1; 7 nucleotides line up with TRBD1. Germline assignment: CDR1 MNHEY and CDR2 SMNVEV (reference sequence). Trimming at V came to 6 bases and at J to 1 base, leaving 5 bases not matched to a gene. This CDR3 comprises 14 residues. In nucleotides, the CDR3 is TGTGCCAGCAGACCCGGGACAGAGAACACTGAAGCTTTCTTT. It translates to CASRPGTENTEAFF.

This chain links TRBV29-1 with TRBJ2-7; weak D call: TRBD2 (7 bases). The CDR3 consists of 14 residues. CDR1 and CDR2 from the germline V gene are SQVTM and ANQGSEA. Trimming left V 4 bases short and J 2 bases short, with 15 bases between. CDR3 sequence reads: CSVAGGGDTYEQYF. CDR3 bases: TGCAGCGTTGCGGGGGGTGGGGACACCTACGAGCAGTACTTC.

This chain joins TRBV5-5 and TRBJ1-2, with unresolved D. Trimming cost V 0 bases and J 10 bases, with 10 bases left between them. Germline V CDR1 and CDR2: SGHKS, YYEKEE (reference sequence). The CDR3 contains 12 residues. The CDR3 DNA reads as TGTGCCAGCAGCTTGGGGGCCAGCTTCTACACCTTC. Translated: CASSLGASFYTF.

Worth noting for this clone: Within the sample, other DNA sequences also encode this same CDR3. This chain uses TRBV5-1 with TRBJ1-4; weak D call: TRBD1 (5 bases). Germline assignment: CDR1 SGHRS and CDR2 YFSETQ. This CDR3 region has 14 residues. The V and J ends lost 0 bases and 8 bases respectively, with 11 bases between them. CDR3 in amino acids: CASSLGQGGEKLFF. The CDR3 bases are TGCGCCAGCAGCTTGGGGCAGGGAGGGGAAAAACTGTTTTTT.

The chain carries TRBV2 and TRBJ2-5; 7 positions agree with TRBD1. The ends lost 6 bases at V and 0 bases at J; junction bases unmatched: 7. Germline-derived CDR1 and CDR2 are SNHLY and FYNNEI. The CDR3 contains 15 residues. CDR3 sequence: CASREQGLDQETQYF. Written as DNA, the CDR3 is TGTGCCAGCAGAGAACAGGGGTTGGACCAAGAGACCCAGTACTTC. The whole variable domain, remainder taken from reference TRBV2 and TRBJ2-5, is EPEVTQTPSHQVTQMGQEVILRCVPISNHLYFYWYRQILGQKVEFLVSFYNNEISEKSEIFDDQFSVERPDGSNFTLKIRSTKLEDSAMYFCASREQGLDQETQYFGPGTRLLVL.

The chain has TRBV5-1 and TRBJ1-1; D is possibly TRBD1 (5 bases). The CDR3 has 15 residues. In germline, CDR1 is SGHRS, CDR2 YFSETQ. V dropped 3 bases and J dropped 7 bases, with 19 bases sitting between them. CDR3: CASSYLGGELGEAFF. For the CDR3, the DNA is TGCGCCAGCAGCTACCTCGGGGGGGAACTTGGTGAAGCTTTCTTT.

The rearrangement uses TRBV11-2 and TRBJ2-7; possibly TRBD2 for D (7 bases). Germline values: CDR1 SGHAT, CDR2 FQNNGV. This CDR3 spans 17 amino acids. V lost 1 base and J 0 bases, leaving 16 bases between the germline ends. DNA for the CDR3: TGTGCCAGCAGCTTAGCCCTCGGGGGGCGGGCCTCCTACGAGCAGTACTTC. Translated: CASSLALGGRASYEQYF.

The chain combines TRBV11-3 with TRBJ2-5; a possible D gene is TRBD2 (6 bases). V lost 0 bases to trimming and J lost 7 bases, with 9 bases between them. This CDR3 has 13 residues. CDR1 and CDR2 from the germline V gene are SGHNT and YENEEA. CDR3 residues: CASSLEEGLTQYF. DNA for the CDR3: TGTGCCAGCAGCTTAGAGGAGGGCTTGACCCAGTACTTC.

The rearrangement links TRBV13 to TRBJ2-1, with D unresolved. The V gene's germline CDR1 is PRHDT and CDR2 FYEKMQ (reference sequence). The CDR3 loop spans 12 amino acids. Trimming stripped 5 bases from V and 8 bases from J, with 10 bases between. The CDR3 coding sequence is TGTGCCAGCAGCAACAGTCTGGATGAGCAGTTCTTC. It is translated as CASSNSLDEQFF.

The chain has TRBV19 and TRBJ2-3; 7 bases are shared with TRBD1. This CDR3 has 15 amino acids. V shed 5 bases and J 6 bases; nucleotides not matched to a gene: 11. CDR1 and CDR2 from the germline V gene are LNHDA and SQIVND (reference sequence). In DNA, the CDR3 is TGTGCCAGTAGTGCCATAAACCAGGGGGTGGATACGCAGTATTTT. Its translation is CASSAINQGVDTQYF.

The chain has TRBV9 and TRBJ2-1; 7 bases line up with TRBD1. The CDR3 has 14 residues. V gave up 4 bases and J gave up 9 bases; unmatched junction bases: 10. Per germline, CDR1 SGDLS and CDR2 YYNGEE. CDR3 nucleotide sequence: TGTGCCAGCAGCACCCCGACAGGGTTGGGTGAGCAGTTCTTC. Translation: CASSTPTGLGEQFF.

The CDR3 is CASTMNTEAFF. DNA for the CDR3: TGTGCCAGCACAATGAACACTGAAGCTTTCTTT. The rearrangement joins TRBV28 to TRBJ1-1; unclear D gene. This CDR3 contains 11 residues. CDR1 is MDHEN and CDR2 is SYDVKM in the germline V gene. V was trimmed by 7 bases and J by 0 bases, leaving 3 bases between them.

Concerning this clone itself: Mismatch with germline at one junction end may stem from a read error. The same CDR3 arises from other DNA sequences in this sample as well. The V and J genes are TRBV7-3 and TRBJ1-1; D remains ambiguous. The CDR3 consists of 14 residues. Per germline, CDR1 SGHTA and CDR2 FQGTGA. The CDR3 loop is CASSLGQTNTEAFF. The DNA for the CDR3 is TGTGCTAGCAGCTTAGGGCAGACGAACACTGAAGCTTTCTTT.

The chain carries TRBV10-3 and TRBJ1-5; possible D gene TRBD1, 6 bases. V was shortened by 10 bases and J by 0 bases, with 22 bases between the two germline ends. The CDR3 is 17 residues long. Germline values: CDR1 ENHRY, CDR2 SYGVKD. The CDR3 nucleotides are TGTGCCACCCAACCGCATGACAGGAGCCTTAGCAATCAGCCCCAGCATTTT. It codes for CATQPHDRSLSNQPQHF.

The chain combines TRBV5-1 with TRBJ1-2; D possibly corresponds to TRBD1 (6 bases). V shed 0 bases and J shed 2 bases, with 14 bases lying between them. The CDR3 length is 16 residues. Germline loops: CDR1 SGHRS, CDR2 YFSETQ. The CDR3 region has the DNA TGCGCCAGCAGCTTGGCGGGGGGCCTAACGAACTATGGCTACACCTTC. Encoded protein: CASSLAGGLTNYGYTF.

The chain couples TRBV7-9 to TRBJ2-7; 7 bases agree with TRBD1. The V segment lost 6 bases and the J segment 6 bases; nucleotides outside the gene matches: 5. The CDR3 consists of 12 residues. CDR1 and CDR2 from the germline V gene are SEHNR and FQNEAQ (reference sequence). CDR3 region: CASSQGVGEQYF. The DNA for the CDR3 is TGTGCCAGCAGTCAGGGGGTGGGCGAGCAGTACTTC.

The chain recombines TRBV5-4 with TRBJ2-1; 10 bases map to TRBD2. With V trimmed by 3 bases and J by 7 bases, 7 bases remained unmatched. This CDR3 region has 15 residues. Germline V gene lookup returns CDR1 SGHNT and CDR2 YYREEE (reference sequence). As DNA, the CDR3 is TGTGCCAGCAGCTCGAGCGGGGGGGCCCCAAATGAGCAGTTCTTC. It codes for CASSSSGGAPNEQFF.

The V and J genes are TRBV7-9 and TRBJ2-7, with D possibly matching TRBD1 (6 bases). The V end was cut by 5 bases, the J end by 2 bases, with 13 bases between. CDR3 length equals 14 residues. Germline loops: CDR1 SEHNR, CDR2 FQNEAQ (reference sequence). The DNA for the CDR3 is TGTGCCAGCAGCCCCCGACAGGCCGCCTACGAGCAGTACTTC. Amino acid sequence: CASSPRQAAYEQYF.